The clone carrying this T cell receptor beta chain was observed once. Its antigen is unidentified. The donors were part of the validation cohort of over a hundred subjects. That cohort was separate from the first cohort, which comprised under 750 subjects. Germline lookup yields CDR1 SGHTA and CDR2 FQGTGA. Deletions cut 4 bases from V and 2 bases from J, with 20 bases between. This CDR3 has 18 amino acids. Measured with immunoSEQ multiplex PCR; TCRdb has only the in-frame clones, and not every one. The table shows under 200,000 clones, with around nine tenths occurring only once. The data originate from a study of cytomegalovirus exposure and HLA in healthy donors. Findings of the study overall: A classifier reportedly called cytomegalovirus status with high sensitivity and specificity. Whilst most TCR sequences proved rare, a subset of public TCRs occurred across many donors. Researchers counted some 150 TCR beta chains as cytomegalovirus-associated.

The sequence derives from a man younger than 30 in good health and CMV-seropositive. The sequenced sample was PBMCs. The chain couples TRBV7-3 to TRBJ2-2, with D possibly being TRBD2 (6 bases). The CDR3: CASSSDYLRTVNTGELFF. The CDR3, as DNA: TGTGCCAGCAGCTCGGACTATCTTCGGACCGTCAACACCGGGGAGCTGTTTTTT.